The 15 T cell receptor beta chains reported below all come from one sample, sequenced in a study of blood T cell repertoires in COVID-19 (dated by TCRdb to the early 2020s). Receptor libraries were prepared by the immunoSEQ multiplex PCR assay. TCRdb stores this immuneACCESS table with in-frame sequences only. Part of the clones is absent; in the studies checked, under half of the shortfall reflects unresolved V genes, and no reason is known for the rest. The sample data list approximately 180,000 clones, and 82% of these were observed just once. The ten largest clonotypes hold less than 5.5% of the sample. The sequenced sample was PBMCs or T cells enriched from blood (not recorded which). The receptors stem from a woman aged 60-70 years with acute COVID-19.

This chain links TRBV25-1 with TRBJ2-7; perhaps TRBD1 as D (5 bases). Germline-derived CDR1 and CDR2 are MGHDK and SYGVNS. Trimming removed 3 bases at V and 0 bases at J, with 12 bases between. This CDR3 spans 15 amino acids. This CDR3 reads CASSDRGGSSYEQYF. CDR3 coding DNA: TGTGCCAGCAGTGATAGGGGTGGAAGCTCCTACGAGCAGTACTTC.

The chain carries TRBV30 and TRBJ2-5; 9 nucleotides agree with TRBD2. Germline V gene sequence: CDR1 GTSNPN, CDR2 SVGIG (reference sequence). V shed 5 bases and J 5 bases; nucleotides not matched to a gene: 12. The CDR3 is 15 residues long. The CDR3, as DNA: TGTGCCTGGGCCCACCCGGGAGCGGGGGGCGAGACCCAGTACTTC. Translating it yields CAWAHPGAGGETQYF.

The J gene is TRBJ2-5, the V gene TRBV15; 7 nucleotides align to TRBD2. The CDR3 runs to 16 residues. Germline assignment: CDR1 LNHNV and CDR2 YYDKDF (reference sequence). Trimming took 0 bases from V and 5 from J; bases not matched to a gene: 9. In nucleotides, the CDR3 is TGTGCCACCAGCAGAGATCGAGCGGGGCCTTGGGAGACCCAGTACTTC. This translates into CATSRDRAGPWETQYF.

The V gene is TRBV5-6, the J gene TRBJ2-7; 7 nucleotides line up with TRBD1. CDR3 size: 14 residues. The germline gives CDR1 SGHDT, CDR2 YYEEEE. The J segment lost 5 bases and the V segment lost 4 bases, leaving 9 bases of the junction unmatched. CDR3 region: CASSRDRAGDEQYV. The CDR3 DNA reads TGTGCCAGCAGCCGCGACAGGGCCGGGGACGAGCAGTACGTC.

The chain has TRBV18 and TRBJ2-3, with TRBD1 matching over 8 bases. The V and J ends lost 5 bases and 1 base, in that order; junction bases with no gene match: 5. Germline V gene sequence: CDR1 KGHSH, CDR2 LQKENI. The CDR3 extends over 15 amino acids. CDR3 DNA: TGTGCCAGCTCAACACAGGGGGAACGCACAGATACGCAGTATTTT. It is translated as CASSTQGERTDTQYF.

CDR3 residues: CASSYLTYGYTF. The CDR3 DNA reads as TGTGCCAGCAGCTACCTAACCTATGGCTACACCTTC. The rearrangement links TRBV12-3 or TRBV12-4 to TRBJ1-2, with no clear D. V was shortened by 6 bases and J by 4 bases, with 9 bases between the two germline ends. The CDR3 totals 12 residues.

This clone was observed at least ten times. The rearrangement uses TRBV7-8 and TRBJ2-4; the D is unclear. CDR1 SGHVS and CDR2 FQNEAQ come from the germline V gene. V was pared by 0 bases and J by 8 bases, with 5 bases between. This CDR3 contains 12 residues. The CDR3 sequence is CASSLAADIQYF. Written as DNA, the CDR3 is TGTGCCAGCAGCTTAGCTGCGGACATTCAGTACTTC.

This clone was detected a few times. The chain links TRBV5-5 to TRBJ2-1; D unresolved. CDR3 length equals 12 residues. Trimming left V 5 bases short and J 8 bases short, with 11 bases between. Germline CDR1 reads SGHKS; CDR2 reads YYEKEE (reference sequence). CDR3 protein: CASSLRRDEQFF. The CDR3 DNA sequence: TGTGCCAGCAGTCTCCGGAGAGATGAGCAGTTCTTC.

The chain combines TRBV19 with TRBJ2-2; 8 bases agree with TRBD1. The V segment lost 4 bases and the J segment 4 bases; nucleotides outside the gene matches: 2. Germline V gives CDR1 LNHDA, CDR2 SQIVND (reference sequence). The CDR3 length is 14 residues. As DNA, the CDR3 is TGTGCCAGTAGTACCAGGGGGCTCACCGGGGAGCTGTTTTTT. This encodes CASSTRGLTGELFF.

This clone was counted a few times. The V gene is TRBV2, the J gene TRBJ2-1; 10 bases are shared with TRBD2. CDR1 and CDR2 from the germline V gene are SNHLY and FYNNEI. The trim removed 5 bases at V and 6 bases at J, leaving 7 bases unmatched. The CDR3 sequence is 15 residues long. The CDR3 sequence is CASSQLAGRSNEQFF. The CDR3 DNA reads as TGTGCCAGCAGTCAACTAGCGGGAAGGAGCAATGAGCAGTTCTTC.

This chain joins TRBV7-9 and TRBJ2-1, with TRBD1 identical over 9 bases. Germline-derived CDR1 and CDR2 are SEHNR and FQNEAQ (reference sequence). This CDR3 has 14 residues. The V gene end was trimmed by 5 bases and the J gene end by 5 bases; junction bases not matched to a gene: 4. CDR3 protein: CASSRQGGDNEQFF. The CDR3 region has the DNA TGTGCCAGCAGCCGACAGGGGGGGGACAATGAGCAGTTCTTC.

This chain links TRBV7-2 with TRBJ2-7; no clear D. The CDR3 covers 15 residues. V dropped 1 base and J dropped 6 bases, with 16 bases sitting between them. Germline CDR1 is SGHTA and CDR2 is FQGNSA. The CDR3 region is CASSLVAPSSSEQYF. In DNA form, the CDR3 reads TGTGCCAGCAGCTTAGTTGCCCCCTCTTCCAGCGAGCAGTACTTC.

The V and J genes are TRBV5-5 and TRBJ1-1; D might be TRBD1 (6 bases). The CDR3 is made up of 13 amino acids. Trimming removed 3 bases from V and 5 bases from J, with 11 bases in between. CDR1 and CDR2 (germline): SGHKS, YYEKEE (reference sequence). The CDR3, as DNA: TGTGCCAGCAGCTCAAACAGGGATACTGAAGCTTTCTTT. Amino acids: CASSSNRDTEAFF.

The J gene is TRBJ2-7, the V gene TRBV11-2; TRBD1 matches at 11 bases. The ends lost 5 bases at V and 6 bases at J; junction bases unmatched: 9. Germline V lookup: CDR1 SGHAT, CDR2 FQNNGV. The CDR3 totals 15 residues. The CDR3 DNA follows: TGTGCCAGCAGCCTGGGGACAGGGGGTCTCACCGAGCAGTACTTC. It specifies CASSLGTGGLTEQYF.

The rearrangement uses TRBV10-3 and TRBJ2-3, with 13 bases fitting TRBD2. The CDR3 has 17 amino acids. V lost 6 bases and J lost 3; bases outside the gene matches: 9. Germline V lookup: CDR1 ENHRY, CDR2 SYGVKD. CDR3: CAIRLTSGGFGTDTQYF. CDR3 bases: TGTGCCATCAGACTGACTAGCGGGGGGTTTGGGACAGATACGCAGTATTTT.